This entry is about one T cell receptor (beta chain). Its antigen is currently unknown. Germline is not matched at one junction end, which may reflect a read error. No treatment of any kind had been given to any patient before thyroid surgery. Per the original data handling: In papillary thyroid cancer, a distant-metastasis classifier was built using CDR3 differences across clinicopathological groups. TCRdb ran MiXCR on the PCR reads. TCRdb, not the authors, supplied the V and J calls. The sample has over 50,000 clones, just under 30% seen once. These data come from a study of metastatic and nonmetastatic thyroid tumors. About the research overall: Peripheral blood and tumor or nodule samples from malignant and benign thyroid patients were compared. General study findings and limits: Reportedly, malignant thyroid tumors had significantly higher TCR beta diversity than benign nodules, in blood and tumor.

The CDR3 totals 14 residues. Germline CDR1 reads DFQATT; CDR2 reads SNEGSKA (reference sequence). The chain carries TRBV20-1 and TRBJ2-3; D uncertain. Sample: blood. The sequence came from a female donor with papillary thyroid cancer or a benign thyroid nodule (not recorded which). Some clones in this sample may be carry-over from other donors' samples. CDR3 DNA: TGCAGTGCTAGACTTTTTCTCTCTACAGCTACGCAGTATTTT. This codes for CSARLFLSTATQYF.